The clone carrying this TCR beta chain occurred a few times. The V and J ends lost 5 bases and 8 bases, in that order; junction bases with no gene match: 11. The CDR3 is made up of 15 amino acids. CDR1 SGHTA and CDR2 FQGNSA come from the germline V gene. This specimen comes from a study of blood T cell repertoires in COVID-19. Study in general: COVID-19 samples from acute and convalescent phases originated in the United States, Italy and Spain.

Original handling: Nucleated cell number was recorded as an estimate derived from reference gene primer amplification. Using immunoSEQ multiplex PCR, the repertoire was profiled, and TCRdb retains in-frame clones only, with some absent. V, J and clone size were drawn from that table, and D and trimming were deduced from the DNA. The profile shows 250,000 or so clones, 88% of them singletons. The receptor comes from a woman aged 55-69 years with acute or convalescent COVID-19. Material: peripheral blood. This rearrangement joins TRBV7-2 to TRBJ1-2; the match to TRBD1 covers 10 bases. The CDR3 coding sequence is TGTGCCAGCAGCCCTTCTACCGGGACAGGGGAAGGCTACACCTTC. It translates to CASSPSTGTGEGYTF.